The 32 T cell receptor beta chains below all came from one sample that was sequenced in a study of blood T cell repertoires in COVID-19. The protocol was immunoSEQ multiplex PCR, while the TCRdb copy is restricted to in-frame clones and leaves out a portion. This table has 63,000 or so clones, under 90% appearing once. Sequenced: peripheral blood. Receptor source: a man aged 55 to 69 with acute or convalescent COVID-19.

The chain couples TRBV9 to TRBJ1-1; 9 bases align to TRBD1. The CDR3 length is 19 residues. With 4 bases clipped from V and 5 bases from J, the junction kept 21 bases outside the gene matches. Germline loops: CDR1 SGDLS, CDR2 YYNGEE. CDR3 residues: CASSPDGGTGLGFQTEAFF. In nucleotides, the CDR3 is TGTGCCAGCAGCCCCGATGGGGGGACAGGGTTGGGGTTTCAGACTGAAGCTTTCTTT.

Here the CDR3 DNA reads TGTGCCAGCAGTTACTGGGACTTACGAATTGAAGCTTTCTTT. Translating gives CASSYWDLRIEAFF. This chain joins TRBV6-2 or TRBV6-3 and TRBJ1-1; a weak D match, TRBD1 (5 bases). Between the trimmed V and J ends, which lost 1 base and 7 bases, there was a span of 13 bases. CDR3 length equals 14 residues. Germline V gene sequence: CDR1 MNHEY, CDR2 SVGEGT.

This rearrangement joins TRBV2 to TRBJ1-5; D possibly corresponds to TRBD1 (6 bases). V shed 3 bases and J shed 7 bases, with 13 bases lying between them. CDR3 length: 14 amino acids. Germline V lookup: CDR1 SNHLY, CDR2 FYNNEI. CDR3 sequence: CASSDRGLGQPQHF. The CDR3 region has the DNA TGTGCCAGCAGTGACAGGGGCCTAGGGCAGCCCCAGCATTTT.

In nucleotides, the CDR3 is TGCGCCAGCAGCTTGGAGGGGAACTCTGGAAACACCATATATTTT. Its protein product is CASSLEGNSGNTIYF. The chain links TRBV5-1 to TRBJ1-3, with D possibly matching TRBD1 (5 bases). CDR1 is SGHRS and CDR2 is YFSETQ in the germline V gene. The CDR3 length is 15 residues. V was trimmed by 0 bases and J by 0 bases, leaving 7 bases between them.

The chain combines TRBV29-1 with TRBJ1-1; D gene ambiguous. CDR3 length equals 11 residues. The V end was cut by 7 bases, the J end by 3 bases, with 9 bases between. CDR1 SQVTM and CDR2 ANQGSEA come from the germline V gene. The chain's CDR3 is CSGAQDTEAFF. The CDR3 DNA reads as TGCAGCGGGGCTCAGGACACTGAAGCTTTCTTT.

This clone appeared once. The chain combines TRBV5-6 with TRBJ2-7; D might be TRBD2 (6 bases). The CDR3 totals 14 residues. The V gene lost 2 bases and the J gene lost 3 bases, with 12 bases spanning the gap. Germline-derived CDR1 and CDR2 are SGHDT and YYEEEE. The CDR3 region has the DNA TGTGCCAGCAGCTTCCAGGGAGGCCGCTACGAGCAGTACTTC. This sequence encodes CASSFQGGRYEQYF.

The CDR3 here is CASSLSGRAQDKNIQYF. CDR3 DNA sequence: TGTGCCAGCAGTTTATCGGGCAGGGCTCAGGACAAAAACATTCAGTACTTC. The chain employs TRBV27 and TRBJ2-4, with D maybe TRBD1 (5 bases). There are 17 residues in the CDR3. Looked up from germline, CDR1 is MNHEY and CDR2 is SMNVEV (reference sequence). V gave up 0 bases and J gave up 3 bases, with 15 bases separating them.

The CDR3 protein is CASSPGTSGGHNEQFF. The CDR3 DNA reads TGTGCCAGCAGCCCTGGGACTAGCGGGGGCCACAATGAGCAGTTCTTC. V and J are TRBV4-2 and TRBJ2-1, with 14 bases lining up with TRBD2. Germline V gene lookup returns CDR1 LGHNA and CDR2 YNFKEQ. J gave up 5 bases and V 4 bases, and 4 bases lay outside the gene matches. The CDR3 runs to 16 residues.

CDR3 nucleotides: TGTGCCAGCAGTTACTCCGGGGGTTATGGCTACACCTTC. Translation gives CASSYSGGYGYTF. The rearrangement links TRBV6-5 to TRBJ1-2; D possibly corresponds to TRBD1 (5 bases). CDR3 size: 13 residues. V was clipped by 0 bases and J by 5 bases, with 7 bases between them. Germline V gene data show CDR1 as MNHEY and CDR2 as SVGAGI.

In this sample, this clone turned up once. The rearrangement joins TRBV5-4 to TRBJ1-2; TRBD1 agrees at 7 bases. This CDR3 contains 14 residues. V was clipped by 4 bases and J by 6 bases; unmatched bases: 9. Looked up from germline, CDR1 is SGHNT and CDR2 is YYREEE (reference sequence). This CDR3 is CASSALTGSDGYTF. CDR3 DNA: TGTGCCAGCAGCGCGTTGACAGGGAGCGATGGCTACACCTTC.

This chain uses TRBV14 with TRBJ2-1; D not resolved. Trimming took 2 bases from V and 9 from J, leaving 8 bases between them. In germline, CDR1 is SGHDN, CDR2 FVKESK. This CDR3 is built from 12 residues. CDR3 nucleotide sequence: TGTGCCAGCAGCCAAAATTCTTTTGAGCAGTTCTTC. Protein sequence: CASSQNSFEQFF.

The rearrangement links TRBV9 to TRBJ2-4; 7 bases match TRBD1. This CDR3 has 17 residues. V was clipped by 0 bases and J by 6 bases; unmatched bases: 12. CDR1 and CDR2 (germline): SGDLS, YYNGEE. For the CDR3, the DNA is TGTGCCAGCAGCGTAGAGCCGGGACAGATTAAGGGAAACATTCAGTACTTC. Amino acids: CASSVEPGQIKGNIQYF.

This clone appeared a single time. The rearrangement uses TRBV6-5 and TRBJ2-4; D might be TRBD1 (5 bases). Looked up from germline, CDR1 is MNHEY and CDR2 is SVGAGI. V gave up 0 bases and J gave up 6 bases, with 9 bases separating them. CDR3 length: 14 amino acids. The DNA for the CDR3 is TGTGCCAGCAGTTACTCGAATCAGGGAAACATTCAGTACTTC. It translates to CASSYSNQGNIQYF.

CDR3 amino acids: CATSVSQNSPLHF. In nucleotides, the CDR3 is TGTGCCACCAGTGTCAGTCAAAATTCACCCCTCCACTTT. The chain is built from TRBV24-1 and TRBJ1-6; D is unclear. Per germline, CDR1 KGHDR and CDR2 SFDVKD. With 5 bases removed from V and 7 bases from J, the gap between germline ends came to 8 bases. The CDR3 loop spans 13 amino acids.

This chain links TRBV19 with TRBJ2-5; D ambiguous. Between the trimmed V and J ends, which lost 6 bases and 2 bases, there was a span of 13 bases. CDR1 is LNHDA, CDR2 SQIVND, per germline (reference sequence). This CDR3 has 14 amino acids. CDR3 sequence (DNA): TGTGCCAGTAGCGTATTTATCTCTCAAGAGACCCAGTACTTC. It is translated as CASSVFISQETQYF.

This clone turned up a few times. Other nucleotide sequences from this sample produce the same CDR3. This chain links TRBV11-2 with TRBJ1-4; D gene unclear. The CDR3 consists of 12 residues. CDR1 is SGHAT and CDR2 is FQNNGV in the germline V gene. V was cut by 1 base and J by 8 bases, with 5 bases left in between. Here the CDR3 reads CASSLVSEKLFF. CDR3 in DNA: TGTGCCAGCAGCTTAGTGAGCGAAAAACTGTTTTTT.

The chain has TRBV19 and TRBJ1-1, with 12 bases identical to TRBD1. CDR1 LNHDA and CDR2 SQIVND come from the germline V gene (reference sequence). Germline trimming cut 7 bases from V and 3 bases from J; bases unmatched to any gene: 9. CDR3 length: 16 residues. CDR3 bases: TGTGCCAGTACCGGGACAGGGGGCCGATGGGACACTGAAGCTTTCTTT. This encodes CASTGTGGRWDTEAFF.

The chain combines TRBV9 with TRBJ1-3; D uncertain. V lost 0 bases and J lost 2, with 18 bases in between. The length of the CDR3 is 18 residues. Germline V gene sequence: CDR1 SGDLS, CDR2 YYNGEE. CDR3 sequence reads: CASSVELARDLTGNTIYF. The CDR3 DNA reads TGTGCCAGCAGCGTAGAGTTGGCCAGAGACTTGACTGGAAACACCATATATTTT.

The genes are TRBV11-2 and TRBJ2-1; D might be TRBD1 (5 bases). Germline CDR1 and CDR2: SGHAT and FQNNGV. The CDR3 runs 15 residues. V shed 3 bases and J shed 3 bases, with 12 bases lying between them. CDR3 region: CASSLGRVGYNEQFF. CDR3 coding DNA: TGTGCCAGCAGCTTGGGCAGGGTCGGCTACAATGAGCAGTTCTTC.

The chain employs TRBV9 and TRBJ2-1; tentative D call: TRBD1 (5 bases). Germline CDR1 reads SGDLS; CDR2 reads YYNGEE. V was shortened by 3 bases and J by 4 bases, with 17 bases between the two germline ends. The CDR3 consists of 16 residues. The CDR3 loop is CASSAPSQGAYNEQFF. CDR3 nucleotide sequence: TGTGCCAGCAGCGCGCCCTCGCAGGGTGCATACAATGAGCAGTTCTTC.

In DNA, the CDR3 is TGTGCCAGCAGCCAGGACAGTCCTGAAGCTTTCTTT. As protein: CASSQDSPEAFF. V is TRBV4-2 and J is TRBJ1-1; a weak D match, TRBD1 (6 bases). This CDR3 spans 12 amino acids. Per the germline V gene, CDR1 is LGHNA and CDR2 is YNFKEQ. Trimming took off 3 bases at V and 6 bases at J, with 8 bases between the two ends.

This chain uses TRBV13 with TRBJ2-7; D gene ambiguous. The CDR3 covers 14 residues. Trimming shortened V by 3 bases and J by 3 bases, and 12 bases separated the two germline ends. Germline V gene lookup returns CDR1 PRHDT and CDR2 FYEKMQ (reference sequence). In DNA, the CDR3 is TGTGCCAGCAGCTTGAGCCTGAGGCTCTACGAGCAGTACTTC. As protein: CASSLSLRLYEQYF. The variable domain in full, completed from reference TRBV13 and TRBJ2-7, reads AAGVIQSPRHLIKEKRETATLKCYPIPRHDTVYWYQQGPGQDPQFLISFYEKMQSDKGSIPDRFSAQQFSDYHSELNMSSLELGDSALYFCASSLSLRLYEQYFGPGTRLTVT.

This clone is a singleton in its sample. The rearrangement links TRBV5-1 to TRBJ2-7, with 8 bases fitting TRBD2. The CDR3 has 14 amino acids. The V and J ends lost 5 bases and 4 bases, in that order; junction bases with no gene match: 8. Germline-derived CDR1 and CDR2 are SGHRS and YFSETQ. Here the CDR3 reads CASSLTGRDYEQYF. For the CDR3, the DNA is TGCGCCAGCAGTCTAACCGGGAGGGATTACGAGCAGTACTTC.

The chain is built from TRBV27 and TRBJ1-1; no firm D call. The CDR3 has 13 residues. The germline V gene has CDR1 MNHEY and CDR2 SMNVEV (reference sequence). The germline V and J ends were trimmed by 5 bases and 4 bases, with 11 bases remaining between them. CDR3 loop: CASSREGGTEAFF. As DNA, the CDR3 is TGTGCCAGCAGTCGCGAAGGAGGCACTGAAGCTTTCTTT.

The chain employs TRBV9 and TRBJ1-4; D ambiguous. The V and J ends lost 2 bases and 0 bases respectively, with 5 bases between them. CDR1 is SGDLS, CDR2 YYNGEE, per germline. The CDR3 is 14 residues long. The CDR3 DNA reads TGTGCCAGCAGCGTTGGCACAACTAATGAAAAACTGTTTTTT. It is translated as CASSVGTTNEKLFF.

The CDR3 spells CAANHRTGPLGYGYTF. The CDR3 DNA is TGTGCCGCTAACCACCGGACAGGCCCCCTCGGCTATGGCTACACCTTC. V usage is TRBV30 and J usage is TRBJ1-2, with TRBD1 identical over 7 bases. This CDR3 has 16 residues. The junction had 19 bases not matched to a gene; V was cut back by 8 bases and J by 4 bases. Germline CDR1 GTSNPN, CDR2 SVGIG (reference sequence).

This rearrangement joins TRBV30 to TRBJ2-1; TRBD1 aligns across 10 bases. Germline CDR1 and CDR2: GTSNPN and SVGIG (reference sequence). V was clipped by 3 bases and J by 0 bases; unmatched bases: 8. The CDR3 has 17 amino acids. The chain's CDR3 is CAWSRTRTGGSYNEQFF. The DNA of the CDR3 is TGTGCCTGGAGCCGAACGAGGACAGGGGGCTCCTACAATGAGCAGTTCTTC.

The V and J genes are TRBV5-1 and TRBJ1-4, with TRBD1 identical over 9 bases. CDR3 length: 15 residues. V was clipped by 0 bases and J by 8 bases; unmatched bases: 5. Germline CDR1 SGHRS, CDR2 YFSETQ. CDR3 DNA sequence: TGCGCCAGCAGCTTGGACGGGACAGGGTACGAAAAACTGTTTTTT. Translated, it gives CASSLDGTGYEKLFF.

This chain uses TRBV6-6 with TRBJ2-7, with D perhaps matching TRBD1 (6 bases). The length of the CDR3 is 13 residues. Germline CDR1 and CDR2: MNHNY and SVGAGI (reference sequence). Trimming took off 8 bases at V and 3 bases at J, with 14 bases between the two ends. CDR3 sequence reads: CASCTGNIYEQYF. The CDR3 DNA follows: TGTGCCAGCTGTACAGGGAATATCTACGAGCAGTACTTC.

The chain employs TRBV27 and TRBJ2-1; D is perhaps TRBD2 (6 bases). The ends were cut back, 3 bases at V and 10 bases at J, with 13 bases in the middle. Per the germline V gene, CDR1 is MNHEY and CDR2 is SMNVEV (reference sequence). This CDR3 region has 13 residues. Here the CDR3 reads CASSFPQGGEQFF. CDR3 bases: TGTGCCAGCAGTTTCCCGCAGGGAGGCGAGCAGTTCTTC.

A single count supports this clone. The V and J genes are TRBV7-9 and TRBJ2-1; D perhaps matches TRBD1 (5 bases). The CDR3 loop spans 16 amino acids. V gave up 3 bases and J gave up 7 bases, with 19 bases separating them. Germline CDR1 SEHNR, CDR2 FQNEAQ (reference sequence). CDR3 amino acids: CASSFYRSSLKNEQFF. For the CDR3, the DNA is TGTGCCAGCAGCTTTTACAGGTCTAGTCTTAAGAATGAGCAGTTCTTC.

V gene TRBV25-1 combines with J gene TRBJ1-6; no clear D gene. The germline V and J ends were trimmed by 6 bases and 6 bases, with 18 bases remaining between them. The germline gives CDR1 MGHDK, CDR2 SYGVNS. CDR3 length: 16 residues. As DNA, the CDR3 is TGTGCCAGCAGCGACTCGGGAGTTGGCTCTAATTCACCCCTCCACTTT. Amino acids: CASSDSGVGSNSPLHF.